These 23 T cell receptor beta chains share one sample of origin, sequenced in a study of somatic mutations in cytotoxic T cells in rheumatoid arthritis. Only in-frame clones appear in the TCRdb table, and some are missing; sequencing was by immunoSEQ multiplex PCR. The sample lists 18,000 or so clones; roughly 70% were seen once. Sequencing was done on a sample of CD8+ T cells sorted from blood. The receptors stem from a woman aged 55 to 70 in good health.

In its sample, this clone was seen once. The chain couples TRBV6-6 to TRBJ2-7; D is perhaps TRBD2 (5 bases). Germline V gene sequence: CDR1 MNHNY, CDR2 SVGAGI (reference sequence). The CDR3 has 12 amino acids. V lost 2 bases and J 3 bases, leaving 5 bases between the germline ends. CDR3 sequence reads: CASSYEGYEQYF. CDR3 bases: TGTGCCAGCAGTTACGAGGGCTACGAGCAGTACTTC.

The chain couples TRBV9 to TRBJ1-2; a possible D gene is TRBD1 (6 bases). The CDR3 covers 15 residues. Trimming removed 0 bases from V and 2 bases from J, with 11 bases in between. Germline V gene sequence: CDR1 SGDLS, CDR2 YYNGEE. This CDR3 is CASSVDQGRNYGYTF. The CDR3, as DNA: TGTGCCAGCAGCGTAGATCAGGGGAGGAACTATGGCTACACCTTC.

This clone has a handful of counts. The chain is built from TRBV30 and TRBJ1-1, with TRBD1 matching 8 bases. The CDR3 consists of 15 residues. Germline CDR1 reads GTSNPN; CDR2 reads SVGIG (reference sequence). V lost 1 base, J lost 0 bases, and 4 bases stayed unmatched. The CDR3 nucleotides are TGTGCCTGGAGTGAAAACAGGGGGATGAACACTGAAGCTTTCTTT. Protein sequence: CAWSENRGMNTEAFF.

The V gene is TRBV9, the J gene TRBJ2-1; tentatively, D is TRBD1 (5 bases). The length of the CDR3 is 14 residues. In germline, CDR1 is SGDLS, CDR2 YYNGEE. V gave up 0 bases and J gave up 6 bases, with 10 bases separating them. CDR3 nucleotide sequence: TGTGCCAGCAGCGTAGATAGGACATTCAATGAGCAGTTCTTC. This encodes CASSVDRTFNEQFF. Using reference TRBV9 and TRBJ2-1 for the parts outside the CDR3, the full variable domain is DSGVTQTPKHLITATGQRVTLRCSPRSGDLSVYWYQQSLDQGLQFLIQYYNGEERAKGNILERFSAQQFPDLHSELNLSSLELGDSALYFCASSVDRTFNEQFFGPGTRLTVL.

The rearrangement joins TRBV9 to TRBJ1-5; D not certain. Germline lookup yields CDR1 SGDLS and CDR2 YYNGEE. The V end lost 2 bases, the J end lost 6 bases, and 15 bases lay between the germline ends. CDR3 size: 15 residues. The CDR3 bases are TGTGCCAGCAGCGTGGGAGTGGCCTCGGGTCAGCCCCAGCATTTT. It codes for CASSVGVASGQPQHF.

The chain has TRBV19 and TRBJ1-2, with 7 nucleotides matching TRBD1. This CDR3 is 14 amino acids long. Germline V gives CDR1 LNHDA, CDR2 SQIVND (reference sequence). Unmatched junction bases numbered 6, after V lost 4 bases and J lost 4 bases. CDR3 loop: CASSREGAFYGYTF. The DNA for the CDR3 is TGTGCCAGTAGTAGGGAGGGGGCCTTCTATGGCTACACCTTC. Supplemented by reference TRBV19 and TRBJ1-2, the full variable domain reads DGGITQSPKYLFRKEGQNVTLSCEQNLNHDAMYWYRQDPGQGLRLIYYSQIVNDFQKGDIAEGYSVSREKKESFPLTVTSAQKNPTAFYLCASSREGAFYGYTFGSGTRLTVV.

V usage is TRBV7-2 and J usage is TRBJ2-7; 8 bases match TRBD1. The V segment lost 1 base and the J segment 2 bases; nucleotides outside the gene matches: 1. CDR1 and CDR2 from the germline V gene are SGHTA and FQGNSA. The CDR3 totals 14 residues. CDR3 amino acids: CASSLEQGAYEQYF. The DNA for the CDR3 is TGTGCCAGCAGCTTAGAACAGGGGGCCTACGAGCAGTACTTC.

The V and J genes are TRBV6-5 and TRBJ1-5; 7 bases map to TRBD1. This CDR3 contains 15 residues. After removal of 7 bases from V and 0 bases from J, the junction contained 6 bases not matched to a gene. CDR1 and CDR2 from the germline V gene are MNHEY and SVGAGI. This CDR3 reads CASTTGPYSNQPQHF. The CDR3 coding sequence is TGTGCCAGCACGACAGGGCCTTATAGCAATCAGCCCCAGCATTTT.

V usage is TRBV7-9 and J usage is TRBJ1-1, with 8 nucleotides matching TRBD1. From germline, CDR1 is SEHNR and CDR2 FQNEAQ (reference sequence). The CDR3 extends over 13 amino acids. V shed 9 bases and J 3 bases; nucleotides not matched to a gene: 6. The CDR3 sequence: CARDRVGDTEAFF. The CDR3 coding sequence is TGTGCCAGGGACAGGGTTGGGGACACTGAAGCTTTCTTT.

This chain uses TRBV5-4 with TRBJ2-1; 9 bases are a match to TRBD2. Trimming at V came to 1 base and at J to 8 bases, leaving 1 base not matched to a gene. CDR1 is SGHNT and CDR2 is YYREEE in the germline V gene (reference sequence). The CDR3 spans 13 residues. CDR3 DNA: TGTGCCAGCAGCTTGACTAGCGGGCATGAGCAGTTCTTC. Protein: CASSLTSGHEQFF.

This rearrangement joins TRBV15 to TRBJ1-1, with D perhaps matching TRBD1 (6 bases). In germline, CDR1 is LNHNV, CDR2 YYDKDF (reference sequence). V gave up 0 bases and J gave up 7 bases, with 12 bases separating them. The CDR3 has 14 amino acids. For the CDR3, the DNA is TGTGCCACCAGCAGAGATCCAGGGGCAGGTGAAGCTTTCTTT. Translation gives CATSRDPGAGEAFF. Supplemented by reference TRBV15 and TRBJ1-1, the full variable domain reads DAMVIQNPRYQVTQFGKPVTLSCSQTLNHNVMYWYQQKSSQAPKLLFHYYDKDFNNEADTPDNFQSRRPNTSFCFLDIRSPGLGDTAMYLCATSRDPGAGEAFFGQGTRLTVV.

The CDR3 sequence is CASSPGQGAYEQYF. Written as DNA, the CDR3 is TGTGCCAGCAGCCCGGGACAGGGGGCCTACGAGCAGTACTTC. The chain carries TRBV5-4 and TRBJ2-7, with TRBD1 identical over 11 bases. The length of the CDR3 is 14 residues. V was clipped by 4 bases and J by 2 bases; unmatched bases: 2. From germline, CDR1 is SGHNT and CDR2 YYREEE (reference sequence).

The chain employs TRBV6-5 and TRBJ1-2; 10 nucleotides line up with TRBD1. Germline CDR1 MNHEY, CDR2 SVGAGI. The CDR3 has 16 amino acids. V was pared by 0 bases and J by 2 bases, with 3 bases of the junction left unmatched. CDR3 DNA sequence: TGTGCCAGCAGTTACTCGGGGACAGGGGCAAACTATGGCTACACCTTC. Amino acid sequence: CASSYSGTGANYGYTF.

The V and J genes are TRBV7-9 and TRBJ2-1; either TRBD1 or TRBD2 may fit D (6 bases each). Germline-derived CDR1 and CDR2 are SEHNR and FQNEAQ (reference sequence). Trimming pared 2 bases from V and 6 bases from J, leaving 14 bases between. This CDR3 has 15 residues. Here the CDR3 DNA reads TGTGCCAGCAGCTTATCGGAGGGGGGCAGCAATGAGCAGTTCTTC. Amino acid sequence: CASSLSEGGSNEQFF.

The chain combines TRBV5-1 with TRBJ2-6; no reliable D call. From germline, CDR1 is SGHRS and CDR2 YFSETQ. This CDR3 has 16 amino acids. Trimming pared 0 bases from V and 1 base from J, leaving 8 bases between. The CDR3 DNA is TGCGCCAGCAGCTTGGCCGTGGAATCTGGGGCCAACGTCCTGACTTTC. It specifies CASSLAVESGANVLTF.

The V gene is TRBV6-6, the J gene TRBJ1-1, with 8 positions matching TRBD1. Per the germline V gene, CDR1 is MNHNY and CDR2 is SVGAGI (reference sequence). CDR3 length: 14 residues. The V gene end was trimmed by 6 bases and the J gene end by 1 base; junction bases not matched to a gene: 4. The CDR3 reads CASSAGTGNTEAFF. In nucleotides, the CDR3 is TGTGCCAGCAGCGCCGGGACAGGGAACACTGAAGCTTTCTTT.

This clone was counted only a few times. The chain employs TRBV11-2 and TRBJ2-3, with 8 bases that match TRBD2. The length of the CDR3 is 13 residues. V shed 5 bases and J 6 bases; nucleotides not matched to a gene: 4. CDR1 is SGHAT and CDR2 is FQNNGV in the germline V gene. CDR3 residues: CASSPPGGDTQYF. The CDR3, as DNA: TGTGCCAGCAGCCCCCCGGGGGGGGATACGCAGTATTTT.

This clone showed up just a few times. The chain carries TRBV27 and TRBJ2-7; 9 bases align to TRBD1. Germline loops: CDR1 MNHEY, CDR2 SMNVEV (reference sequence). The CDR3 is 14 amino acids. The trim removed 3 bases at V and 7 bases at J, leaving 7 bases unmatched. CDR3 protein: CASSLGWGTGEQYF. CDR3 nucleotide sequence: TGTGCCAGCAGTTTGGGATGGGGGACAGGGGAGCAGTACTTC.

The CDR3, as DNA: TGTGCCAGCAGTTTAGGACAGGGCGTCCCTGGCTACACCTTC. Translation gives CASSLGQGVPGYTF. The chain links TRBV27 to TRBJ1-2; 8 bases are a match to TRBD1. Trimming took 2 bases from V and 7 from J; bases not matched to a gene: 6. Germline loops: CDR1 MNHEY, CDR2 SMNVEV (reference sequence). CDR3 length: 14 residues.

This clone has a single count. The genes are TRBV6-5 and TRBJ2-5, with TRBD2 matching 12 bases. Germline CDR1 MNHEY, CDR2 SVGAGI. The CDR3 has 15 amino acids. The V segment lost 6 bases and the J segment 5 bases; nucleotides outside the gene matches: 7. The CDR3 region is CASSPLAGGAETQYF. The CDR3 DNA follows: TGTGCCAGCAGCCCGCTAGCGGGGGGGGCGGAGACCCAGTACTTC.

V usage is TRBV15 and J usage is TRBJ2-1; D assignment may be TRBD1 or TRBD2 (5 bases each). The germline V and J ends were trimmed by 0 bases and 3 bases, with 18 bases remaining between them. The CDR3 covers 18 residues. Germline CDR1 and CDR2: LNHNV and YYDKDF (reference sequence). CDR3 sequence (DNA): TGTGCCACCAGCAGAGATCTAGGGGTACGAGCGGACTACAATGAGCAGTTCTTC. Encoded protein: CATSRDLGVRADYNEQFF.

The rearrangement uses TRBV4-1 and TRBJ1-2; TRBD1 matches 7 bases. Trimming removed 0 bases from V and 2 bases from J; junction bases left unmatched: 6. Germline values: CDR1 MGHRA, CDR2 YSYEKL. This CDR3 has 16 amino acids. CDR3 coding DNA: TGCGCCAGCAGCCAAGATGGGTCGACAGGGAACTATGGCTACACCTTC. Its translation: CASSQDGSTGNYGYTF.

This clone was counted between two and nine times. The chain carries TRBV6-5 and TRBJ2-7; D is undetermined. CDR1 MNHEY and CDR2 SVGAGI come from the germline V gene. The CDR3 runs 11 residues. The ends were cut back, 5 bases at V and 1 base at J, with 3 bases in the middle. Here the CDR3 reads CASSPSYEQYF. As DNA, the CDR3 is TGTGCCAGCAGTCCATCCTACGAGCAGTACTTC.